Shown below are 30 T cell receptor beta chains from a single sample sequenced in a study of early T cells in non-severe SARS-CoV-2 infection. Via MiXCR, TCRdb re-called the 5' RACE reads, giving one row per CDR3 protein. The sample consists of over 60,000 distinct CDR3 sequences, around a tenth of them appearing once. Specimen: whole blood, collected at baseline. Receptors were obtained from an adult who was a healthcare worker with PCR-confirmed SARS-CoV-2 infection or an uninfected control (not recorded which).

A few counts support this clonotype. This chain links TRBV6-6 with TRBJ1-5; unclear D gene. V gave up 10 bases and J gave up 1 base, with 14 bases separating them. Germline CDR1 reads MNHNY; CDR2 reads SVGAGI (reference sequence). CDR3 size: 14 residues. CDR3 region: CATLPTKSNQPQHF. As DNA, the CDR3 is TGTGCCACCCTCCCTACGAAAAGCAATCAGCCCCAGCATTTT.

The rearrangement uses TRBV11-3 and TRBJ2-7; TRBD1 might be the D (6 bases). V gave up 0 bases and J gave up 5 bases, with 14 bases separating them. This CDR3 is built from 15 residues. Germline assignment: CDR1 SGHNT and CDR2 YENEEA. As DNA, the CDR3 is TGTGCCAGCAGCTTAGAAGGGGCAGGGGCCCACGAGCAGTACTTC. Residues: CASSLEGAGAHEQYF.

Only a few counts were recorded for this clonotype. The rearrangement uses TRBV2 and TRBJ2-4; D not resolved. V was shortened by 3 bases and J by 6 bases, with 15 bases between the two germline ends. Germline CDR1 reads SNHLY; CDR2 reads FYNNEI. The CDR3 sequence is 15 residues long. As DNA, the CDR3 is TGTGCCAGCAGTGAGCTCTTGGCAGGTGGAAACATTCAGTACTTC. This sequence encodes CASSELLAGGNIQYF.

This chain links TRBV12-3 or TRBV12-4 with TRBJ2-3, with 7 bases aligning to TRBD1. V dropped 6 bases and J dropped 0; count of bases not matched to a gene: 24. CDR3 size: 21 residues. The CDR3 loop reads CASRSAYRGLRGSTSTDTQYF. DNA for the CDR3: TGTGCCAGCAGGTCTGCCTACAGGGGTCTTAGAGGTTCGACGAGCACAGATACGCAGTATTTT.

In this sample, this clonotype turned up a few times. The chain uses TRBV24-1 and TRBJ2-3; D is perhaps TRBD1 or TRBD2 (5 bases each). Germline V lookup: CDR1 KGHDR, CDR2 SFDVKD. The CDR3 has 12 amino acids. V lost 7 bases to trimming and J lost 2 bases, with 6 bases between them. This chain's CDR3 is CATRGDTDTQYF. The DNA for the CDR3 is TGTGCCACCAGGGGGGACACAGATACGCAGTATTTT.

This clonotype was detected many times. One end of the junction fails to match germline, which may point to a read error. This chain joins TRBV4-1 and TRBJ1-2, with 11 bases identical to TRBD1. Germline V gene lookup returns CDR1 MGHRA and CDR2 YSYEKL. The CDR3 extends over 15 amino acids. The CDR3 DNA reads TGTGCCAGCAGCCAGGGACAGGGGGCTAACTATGGCTACACCTTC. Its protein is CASSQGQGANYGYTF.

This chain uses TRBV7-6 with TRBJ2-1, with a weak D call TRBD1 (5 bases). V lost 2 bases and J lost 2, with 10 bases in between. CDR3 size: 15 residues. Germline values: CDR1 SGHVS, CDR2 FNYEAQ. This CDR3 is CASSLRDSTYNEQFF. CDR3 bases: TGTGCCAGCAGCTTACGAGACAGTACCTACAATGAGCAGTTCTTC.

This clonotype was seen only a few times. This chain uses TRBV19 with TRBJ2-2, with 9 bases that match TRBD2. The V gene end was trimmed by 3 bases and the J gene end by 3 bases; junction bases not matched to a gene: 5. The CDR3 length is 16 residues. Germline CDR1 and CDR2: LNHDA and SQIVND (reference sequence). In nucleotides, the CDR3 is TGTGCCAGTAGTATGACCCTAGCGGGGCACACCGGGGAGCTGTTTTTT. Encoded protein: CASSMTLAGHTGELFF. Based on the CDR3 plus reference TRBV19 and TRBJ2-2, the full variable domain is DGGITQSPKYLFRKEGQNVTLSCEQNLNHDAMYWYRQDPGQGLRLIYYSQIVNDFQKGDIAEGYSVSREKKESFPLTVTSAQKNPTAFYLCASSMTLAGHTGELFFGEGSRLTVL.

This clonotype occurred a few times. This rearrangement joins TRBV3-1 to TRBJ1-2, with 8 nucleotides matching TRBD1. V lost 2 bases to trimming and J lost 6 bases; unmatched junction nucleotides: 8. This CDR3 is 15 amino acids long. The germline V gene has CDR1 LGHDT and CDR2 YNNKEL (reference sequence). CDR3 residues: CASSQPGQAWNGYTF. CDR3 sequence (DNA): TGTGCCAGCAGCCAACCGGGACAGGCGTGGAATGGCTACACCTTC.

The V gene is TRBV10-3, the J gene TRBJ1-2; 10 positions match TRBD1. With V trimmed by 3 bases and J by 6 bases, 10 bases remained unmatched. Germline values: CDR1 ENHRY, CDR2 SYGVKD. This CDR3 has 16 residues. The CDR3: CAISDSQTGTGDGYTF. CDR3 nucleotides: TGTGCCATCAGTGACTCCCAGACCGGGACAGGGGATGGCTACACCTTC.

The gene calls are TRBV7-2 and TRBJ1-1, with D perhaps TRBD1 (6 bases). Germline V gene data show CDR1 as SGHTA and CDR2 as FQGNSA. The V end lost 1 base, the J end lost 5 bases, and 14 bases lay between the germline ends. The CDR3 sequence is 15 residues long. CDR3 region: CTSSLGGALETEAFF. The CDR3 nucleotides are TGTACCAGCAGCTTAGGGGGGGCGCTGGAAACTGAAGCTTTCTTT.

This chain joins TRBV30 and TRBJ1-5; perhaps TRBD1 as D (6 bases). Germline values: CDR1 GTSNPN, CDR2 SVGIG (reference sequence). The V gene lost 1 base and the J gene lost 5 bases, with 9 bases spanning the gap. CDR3 length: 13 residues. CDR3 nucleotide sequence: TGTGCCTGGAGTGAACAGGGATATCAGCCCCAGCATTTT. It yields the protein CAWSEQGYQPQHF.

The chain uses TRBV10-3 and TRBJ2-7; tentatively, D is TRBD1 or TRBD2 (6 bases each). The CDR3 contains 15 residues. V shed 3 bases and J shed 2 bases, with 14 bases lying between them. CDR1 and CDR2 from the germline V gene are ENHRY and SYGVKD. In nucleotides, the CDR3 is TGTGCCATCAGTGAAGAGGGGGGTCCCCCCTACGAGCAGTACTTC. This translates into CAISEEGGPPYEQYF.

This clonotype came up a few times. The chain recombines TRBV5-1 with TRBJ1-2; possibly TRBD1 for D (5 bases). CDR3 length: 14 amino acids. V dropped 0 bases and J dropped 6 bases, with 12 bases sitting between them. The germline V gene encodes CDR1 SGHRS and CDR2 YFSETQ. CDR3 protein: CASSLEGQGNGYTF. DNA for the CDR3: TGCGCCAGCAGCTTGGAAGGGCAGGGTAATGGCTACACCTTC.

This clonotype was counted a few times. The gene calls are TRBV4-1 and TRBJ1-6; D is unclear. From germline, CDR1 is MGHRA and CDR2 YSYEKL. The CDR3 is 15 residues long. The V gene lost 0 bases and the J gene lost 9 bases, with 12 bases spanning the gap. The CDR3 is CASSQDGPGISPLHF. CDR3 nucleotides: TGCGCCAGCAGCCAAGATGGGCCCGGGATTTCACCCCTCCACTTT.

This clonotype was counted at least ten times. This chain joins TRBV10-3 and TRBJ2-5, with TRBD2 identical over 11 bases. Germline CDR1 is ENHRY and CDR2 is SYGVKD. The CDR3 totals 15 residues. V trimming: 10 bases; J trimming: 5 bases; junction bases outside the gene matches: 12. This chain's CDR3 is CATSLSGGATETQYF. The CDR3 DNA reads TGTGCCACATCCCTTAGCGGGGGGGCAACTGAGACCCAGTACTTC.

This clonotype was seen a few times. This sequence joins TRBV6-5 and TRBJ1-3; the D is unclear. CDR1 is MNHEY and CDR2 is SVGAGI in the germline V gene. This CDR3 comprises 13 residues. The V end lost 6 bases, the J end lost 0 bases, and 6 bases lay between the germline ends. CDR3 amino acids: CASSLVSGNTIYF. In DNA form, the CDR3 reads TGTGCCAGCAGCCTCGTCTCTGGAAACACCATATATTTT.

J is TRBJ2-7 and V is TRBV5-1; 9 nucleotides match TRBD1. Trimming at V came to 2 bases and at J to 2 bases, leaving 2 bases not matched to a gene. CDR3 length equals 14 residues. Germline CDR1 SGHRS, CDR2 YFSETQ. CDR3 nucleotide sequence: TGCGCCAGCAGCTTTGGACAGGGGACCTACGAGCAGTACTTC. Its protein product is CASSFGQGTYEQYF.

This clonotype was observed many times. V usage is TRBV7-9 and J usage is TRBJ1-5; no clear D gene. Germline-derived CDR1 and CDR2 are SEHNR and FQNEAQ (reference sequence). The V end lost 11 bases, the J end lost 0 bases, and 17 bases lay between the germline ends. The CDR3 consists of 15 residues. The CDR3 here is CAVADAQNSNQPQHF. As DNA, the CDR3 is TGTGCCGTAGCCGACGCGCAAAATAGCAATCAGCCCCAGCATTTT.

There are a few counts of this clonotype. The rearrangement uses TRBV7-3 and TRBJ2-3; 10 bases are shared with TRBD1. The V segment lost 5 bases and the J segment 7 bases; nucleotides outside the gene matches: 6. Germline CDR1 and CDR2: SGHTA and FQGTGA. CDR3 size: 14 residues. The CDR3 nucleotides read TGTGCCAGCAGCCCCACGACAGGGGGCTATACGCAGTATTTT. It translates to CASSPTTGGYTQYF.

In DNA, the CDR3 is TGTGCCAGCAGCCCGGACAGCCACGAGCAGTACTTC. It encodes CASSPDSHEQYF. This rearrangement joins TRBV5-4 to TRBJ2-7, with D perhaps matching TRBD1 (6 bases). The V end was cut by 4 bases, the J end by 5 bases, with 10 bases between. This CDR3 has 12 amino acids. The V gene's germline CDR1 is SGHNT and CDR2 YYREEE (reference sequence). Based on the CDR3 plus reference TRBV5-4 and TRBJ2-7, the full variable domain is ETGVTQSPTHLIKTRGQQVTLRCSSQSGHNTVSWYQQALGQGPQFIFQYYREEENGRGNFPPRFSGLQFPNYSSELNVNALELDDSALYLCASSPDSHEQYFGPGTRLTVT.

The V call is TRBV6-6, the J call TRBJ1-5; D remains unclear. Germline CDR1 MNHNY, CDR2 SVGAGI (reference sequence). V lost 6 bases, J lost 6 bases, and 18 bases lay in between. The CDR3 is 15 residues long. The CDR3: CASSLSGGNGQPQHF. The CDR3 coding sequence is TGTGCCAGCAGCCTTTCGGGAGGCAACGGTCAGCCCCAGCATTTT.

The V and J genes are TRBV9 and TRBJ2-3; D not certain. Trimming shortened V by 0 bases and J by 2 bases, and 7 bases separated the two germline ends. The CDR3 runs to 14 residues. Germline lookup yields CDR1 SGDLS and CDR2 YYNGEE. The CDR3 sequence is CASSVGADTDTQYF. The CDR3 DNA follows: TGTGCCAGCAGCGTAGGGGCTGACACAGATACGCAGTATTTT.

This clonotype was counted ten times or more. The V gene is TRBV12-3 or TRBV12-4, the J gene TRBJ2-7; D might be TRBD1 (6 bases). The V end lost 5 bases, the J end lost 2 bases, and 13 bases lay between the germline ends. The CDR3 length is 14 residues. The CDR3 coding sequence is TGTGCCAGCAGTCCCCGGACAGCTACCTACGAGCAGTACTTC. This encodes CASSPRTATYEQYF.

This clonotype was picked up a small number of times. This CDR3 is CASSPQGTTPLHF. For the CDR3, the DNA is TGTGCCAGCAGCCCGCAGGGAACAACACCCCTCCACTTT. The V and J genes are TRBV12-3 or TRBV12-4 and TRBJ1-6; D possibly corresponds to TRBD1 (5 bases). Trimming shortened V by 6 bases and J by 11 bases, and 14 bases separated the two germline ends. The CDR3 covers 13 residues.

About this clonotype itself: Sequence at one end of the junction differs from germline and may be a read error. V gene TRBV18 combines with J gene TRBJ2-2; TRBD2 might be the D (6 bases). CDR3 size: 17 residues. The germline gives CDR1 KGHSH, CDR2 LQKENI. This chain's CDR3 is CASSPNIASADTGELFF. The CDR3 DNA reads as TGTGCCAGCTCACCAAATATCGCTAGCGCTGACACCGGGGAGCTGTTTTTC.

The chain links TRBV2 to TRBJ2-2; TRBD1 matches 7 bases. The CDR3 spans 14 residues. V shed 7 bases, J shed 5 bases, and the junction held 7 bases outside the gene matches. CDR1 is SNHLY and CDR2 is FYNNEI in the germline V gene. CDR3 sequence reads: CASKKGAGTGELFF. DNA of the CDR3: TGTGCCAGCAAGAAGGGGGCGGGTACCGGGGAGCTGTTTTTT.

This chain connects TRBV20-1 to TRBJ2-3; the match to TRBD2 covers 10 bases. This CDR3 spans 16 amino acids. Trimming removed 4 bases from V and 2 bases from J; junction bases left unmatched: 9. From germline, CDR1 is DFQATT and CDR2 SNEGSKA (reference sequence). The CDR3 protein is CSAKKFSGGLTDTQYF. CDR3 bases: TGCAGTGCTAAGAAATTTAGCGGGGGGCTCACAGATACGCAGTATTTT.

This clonotype appeared a few times. V is TRBV29-1 and J is TRBJ1-1; maybe TRBD1 (6 bases). This CDR3 spans 13 amino acids. V lost 6 bases, J lost 0 bases, and 11 bases lay in between. Germline CDR1 and CDR2: SQVTM and ANQGSEA. CDR3 in amino acids: CSVPGAMNTEAFF. CDR3 sequence (DNA): TGCAGCGTCCCAGGGGCGATGAACACTGAAGCTTTCTTT. The whole variable domain, filled in from reference TRBV29-1 and TRBJ1-1, reads SAVISQKPSRDICQRGTSLTIQCQVDSQVTMMFWYRQQPGQSLTLIATANQGSEATYESGFVIDKFPISRPNLTFSTLTVSNMSPEDSSIYLCSVPGAMNTEAFFGQGTRLTVV.

The genes are TRBV9 and TRBJ2-2; possible D gene TRBD2, 6 bases. The CDR3 contains 16 residues. V was shortened by 4 bases and J by 4 bases, with 17 bases between the two germline ends. Germline V gives CDR1 SGDLS, CDR2 YYNGEE. The CDR3 sequence: CASSSLSGVGTGELFF. The CDR3 DNA sequence: TGTGCCAGCAGCTCCCTTTCGGGGGTTGGCACCGGGGAGCTGTTTTTT. The full variable domain, with the rest looked up from reference TRBV9 and TRBJ2-2, is DSGVTQTPKHLITATGQRVTLRCSPRSGDLSVYWYQQSLDQGLQFLIQYYNGEERAKGNILERFSAQQFPDLHSELNLSSLELGDSALYFCASSSLSGVGTGELFFGEGSRLTVL.